This TCR beta chain stems from a study of shared clonotypes between healthy human individuals. Study in general: The cohort comprised a couple of women and a few men. Their ages spanned 18 to 49 years. Three CD4 naive, three CD4 memory, two CD8 naive and one CD8 memory plate were used per donor.

There were only Caucasian adults among the donors, and all lived in Nashville, Tennessee. V lost 4 bases, J lost 2 bases, and 2 bases stayed unmatched. CDR3 size: 16 residues. In germline, CDR1 is SGHVS, CDR2 FQNEAQ. Produced via immunoSEQ multiplex PCR; TCRdb's table is partial and in-frame only. Counted here are over 1.4 million clones, over 95% occurring once; the ten biggest clones make up roughly 1.2%. The sequence was obtained from a man aged 25-45 years in good health. J is TRBJ2-2 and V is TRBV7-8; 12 nucleotides align to TRBD2. The sequenced sample consisted of naive CD4+ T cells sorted from blood. Subset described: CD45RA+ positively selected. The CDR3 bases are TGTGCCAGCAGCTGGACTAGCGGGGCAAACACCGGGGAGCTGTTTTTT. Translating it yields CASSWTSGANTGELFF.